This is a list of T cell receptor beta chains from one sample in a study of blood T cell repertoires in COVID-19. Assay: immunoSEQ multiplex PCR; the TCRdb copy retains only in-frame clones and omits some. The sample has about 250,000 clones, about 90% seen once. Specimen: peripheral blood. The receptors originated from a man aged 25-40 years with COVID-19, enrolled during active disease. The CDR3 runs from the conserved cysteine through the conserved F or W. D genes are given only for firm matches. Clone size is stated in some rows and not others, as once, few, many or a class when expanded.

v_gene	d_gene	abundance	j_gene	CDR3aa	CDR3nt
TRBV4-1	TRBD2	.	TRBJ2-1	CASSQGIAGGSSYNEQFF	TGCGCCAGCAGCCAAGGAATAGCGGGGGGGAGCTCCTACAATGAGCAGTTCTTC
TRBV9	TRBD1	.	TRBJ1-1	CASSEGTGGWDTEAFF	TGTGCCAGCAGCGAAGGGACAGGGGGCTGGGACACTGAAGCTTTCTTT
TRBV5-5	.	.	TRBJ1-1	CASSNLQGTEAFF	TGTGCCAGCAGCAACCTTCAGGGGACTGAAGCTTTCTTT
TRBV5-5	.	.	TRBJ1-2	CASSLDRVWINGYTF	TGTGCCAGCAGCTTGGACAGGGTGTGGATCAACGGCTACACCTTC
TRBV11-1	TRBD1	.	TRBJ2-7	CASSLRQGQPHEQYF	TGTGCCAGCAGCTTACGACAGGGGCAACCACACGAGCAGTACTTC
TRBV19	.	.	TRBJ1-1	CASSPREGTKAFF	TGTGCCAGTAGTCCCAGGGAAGGTACGAAAGCTTTCTTT
TRBV5-1	TRBD2	.	TRBJ2-2	CASSLVAGSTGELFF	TGCGCCAGCAGCTTGGTAGCGGGGAGCACCGGGGAGCTGTTTTTT
TRBV12-3/TRBV12-4	.	.	TRBJ2-1	CASSFGPHGFF	TGTGCCAGCAGTTTTGGGCCTCACGGGTTCTTC
TRBV5-1	TRBD2	.	TRBJ2-4	CASSEGPLAGGLAKNIQYF	TGCGCCAGCAGCGAAGGACCACTAGCGGGGGGGTTAGCCAAAAACATTCAGTACTTC
TRBV5-1	TRBD1	.	TRBJ2-7	CASSGGQARWEQYF	TGCGCCAGCAGCGGGGGACAGGCCAGGTGGGAGCAGTACTTC
TRBV5-1	.	.	TRBJ2-1	CASSPGTPYNEQFF	TGCGCCAGCAGCCCCGGGACACCTTACAATGAGCAGTTCTTC
TRBV3-1/TRBV3-2	.	.	TRBJ1-2	CASSPIPGHDNYGYTF	TGTGCCAGCAGTCCAATTCCGGGACACGATAACTATGGCTACACCTTC
TRBV30	.	.	TRBJ1-3	CAWSFGGPGNTIYF	TGTGCCTGGAGCTTCGGGGGACCTGGAAACACCATATATTTT
TRBV25-1	.	.	TRBJ1-3	CASSALGGAYGNTIYF	TGTGCCAGCAGTGCTTTAGGGGGGGCGTACGGAAACACCATATATTTT
TRBV10-2	TRBD1	.	TRBJ2-7	CASSEYLGQGVNEQYF	TGCGCCAGCAGTGAGTACCTAGGACAGGGGGTTAACGAGCAGTACTTC
TRBV25-1	TRBD1	.	TRBJ2-2	CASSEARGSTGELFF	TGTGCCAGCAGTGAGGCCAGGGGGAGCACCGGGGAGCTGTTTTTT
TRBV11-3	TRBD1	.	TRBJ2-1	CASSLGGQGAYNEQFF	TGTGCCAGCAGCTTAGGGGGACAGGGCGCCTACAATGAGCAGTTCTTC
TRBV13	.	.	TRBJ1-2	CASGGSLGYTF	TGTGCCAGCGGGGGGAGCCTTGGCTACACCTTC
TRBV24-1	.	.	TRBJ2-3	CATSDPGGPDTQYF	TGTGCCACCAGTGATCCCGGGGGGCCCGATACGCAGTATTTT
TRBV19	.	once	TRBJ1-5	CASSNSRNQPQHF	TGTGCCAGTAGTAATAGCAGAAATCAGCCCCAGCATTTT
TRBV29-1	TRBD2	.	TRBJ2-3	CSVDARGGGTDTQYF	TGCAGCGTTGACGCCCGGGGGGGCGGCACAGATACGCAGTATTTT
TRBV6-5	.	.	TRBJ1-4	CASSARSEIEKLFF	TGTGCCAGCTCCGCTAGGTCCGAGATCGAAAAACTGTTTTTT
TRBV5-4	.	.	TRBJ1-1	CASSPLRGSLTEAFF	TGTGCCAGCAGCCCTCTACGCGGGTCCCTCACTGAAGCTTTCTTT
TRBV5-1	.	.	TRBJ2-1	CASTLDWDKSYNEQFF	TGCGCCAGCACCCTCGATTGGGACAAGAGTTACAATGAGCAGTTCTTC
TRBV3-1/TRBV3-2	.	.	TRBJ1-2	CASRFAHTSNYGYTF	TGTGCCAGCAGGTTCGCCCACACCTCTAACTATGGCTACACCTTC
TRBV19	TRBD1	.	TRBJ1-5	CASSNRQGVQPQHF	TGTGCCAGTAGTAATAGACAGGGGGTTCAGCCCCAGCATTTT
TRBV2	.	.	TRBJ2-1	CASSEEQVFEQFF	TGTGCCAGCAGTGAAGAACAGGTTTTTGAGCAGTTCTTC
TRBV2	TRBD1	.	TRBJ2-3	CASRTGLLTDTQYF	TGTGCCAGCAGGACAGGGTTACTCACAGATACGCAGTATTTT
TRBV10-3	.	once	TRBJ2-1	CAIGLSSSYNEQFF	TGTGCCATCGGGCTATCGAGCTCCTACAATGAGCAGTTCTTC
TRBV12-5	.	.	TRBJ1-6	CASGPAGDSPLHF	TGTGCTAGTGGTCCTGCAGGGGATTCACCCCTCCACTTT
TRBV29-1	.	.	TRBJ1-1	CSVDMNTEAFF	TGCAGCGTGGACATGAACACTGAAGCTTTCTTT
TRBV3-1/TRBV3-2	TRBD1	.	TRBJ1-2	CASSLGQGVYYGYTF	TGTGCCAGCAGCCTCGGACAGGGCGTCTACTATGGCTACACCTTC
TRBV28	TRBD1	.	TRBJ1-6	CASADRVNGSPLHF	TGTGCCAGCGCAGACAGGGTTAATGGTTCACCCCTCCACTTT
TRBV6-1	.	.	TRBJ2-7	CASSETRFTPYEQYF	TGTGCCAGCAGTGAAACGAGGTTCACTCCCTACGAGCAGTACTTC
TRBV6-5	.	.	TRBJ1-6	CASSRGFGNSPLHF	TGTGCCAGCAGCAGGGGATTTGGTAATTCACCCCTCCACTTT
TRBV5-1	.	.	TRBJ2-7	CASSLAQGSTYEQYF	TGCGCCAGCAGCTTGGCGCAGGGTAGTACCTACGAGCAGTACTTC
TRBV5-4	TRBD1	.	TRBJ2-7	CASSTSDRPYEQYF	TGTGCCAGCAGCACTTCGGACAGGCCCTACGAGCAGTACTTC
TRBV10-3	.	few	TRBJ2-1	CAISESSAGALNEQFF	TGTGCCATCAGTGAGTCGTCGGCGGGGGCCCTAAATGAGCAGTTCTTC
TRBV3-1/TRBV3-2	.	once	TRBJ2-7	CASSQEGGGTYYEQYF	TGTGCCAGCAGCCAAGAAGGGGGGGGTACATATTACGAGCAGTACTTC
TRBV19	TRBD1	.	TRBJ1-1	CASSIGARGTGQNTEAFF	TGTGCCAGTAGTATAGGGGCTCGGGGGACAGGGCAAAACACTGAAGCTTTCTTT
TRBV12-3/TRBV12-4	.	.	TRBJ2-7	CASSLNRWNEQYF	TGTGCCAGCAGTTTAAACAGGTGGAACGAGCAGTACTTC
TRBV24-1	TRBD1	.	TRBJ1-1	CATSNDRGRDIEAFF	TGTGCCACCAGTAACGACAGGGGGCGGGATATTGAAGCTTTCTTT
TRBV19	TRBD1	.	TRBJ2-7	CASSLDRGAYEQYF	TGTGCCAGTAGCTTGGACAGGGGGGCCTACGAGCAGTACTTC
TRBV19	.	.	TRBJ1-1	CASSTRDTEAFF	TGTGCCAGTAGTACCCGGGACACTGAAGCTTTCTTT
TRBV28	.	.	TRBJ1-6	CASSLRRENSPLHF	TGTGCCAGCAGTTTAAGGCGGGAAAATTCACCCCTCCACTTT